These T cell receptor beta chains were read from a single sample in a study of blood T cell repertoires in COVID-19. Here immunoSEQ multiplex PCR was the method, and the copy in TCRdb shows in-frame clones only, minus some. The sample has around 260,000 clones; approximately 90% are singletons. Sequencing was done on a sample of peripheral blood. These receptors all stem from a man aged 18 to 29 with active or convalescent COVID-19. The CDR3 runs from the conserved cysteine through the conserved F or W. A D gene is named only where the DNA matches it firmly. Clone size is shown for a subset of rows, as once, few, many or a class of expanded clone.

CDR3aa | CDR3nt | v_gene | d_gene | abundance | j_gene
CASSLLTSQETQYF | TGTGCCAGCAGTCTGCTTACTAGCCAAGAGACCCAGTACTTC | TRBV2 | NA | NA | TRBJ2-5
CASGRTDLRSETQYF | TGTGCCAGCGGTCGGACAGACTTACGGTCAGAGACCCAGTACTTC | TRBV3-1/TRBV3-2 | NA | NA | TRBJ2-5
CATSRDRGEPQHF | TGTGCCACCAGCAGGGACAGGGGGGAGCCCCAGCATTTT | TRBV15 | TRBD1 | NA | TRBJ1-5
CASSQTRANTGELFF | TGTGCCAGCAGCCAGACTCGGGCGAACACCGGGGAGCTGTTTTTT | TRBV7-2 | NA | NA | TRBJ2-2
CASSPQGRSYEQYF | TGTGCCAGCAGTCCCCAGGGGCGCTCCTACGAGCAGTACTTC | TRBV28 | NA | once | TRBJ2-7
CASSEVGGTDTQYF | TGTGCCAGCAGTGAAGTGGGCGGCACAGATACGCAGTATTTT | TRBV2 | NA | NA | TRBJ2-3
CASIPGGGYSNQPQHF | TGTGCCAGTATCCCAGGAGGGGGCTATAGCAATCAGCCCCAGCATTTT | TRBV19 | TRBD1 | NA | TRBJ1-5
CASSELGGASTGELFF | TGTGCCAGTAGCGAGCTTGGGGGGGCCAGCACCGGGGAGCTGTTTTTT | TRBV19 | NA | NA | TRBJ2-2
CASSPRTGGRETQYF | TGTGCCAGCAGTCCAAGGACAGGGGGCAGAGAGACCCAGTACTTC | TRBV27 | TRBD1 | NA | TRBJ2-5
CSVYDRVPYGYTF | TGCAGCGTATACGACAGGGTGCCTTATGGCTACACCTTC | TRBV29-1 | TRBD1 | NA | TRBJ1-2
CATSGRQTGELFF | TGTGCCACCAGTGGAAGACAAACCGGGGAGCTGTTTTTT | TRBV24-1 | NA | NA | TRBJ2-2
CATSDSEETQYF | TGCGCCACCTCGGACAGCGAAGAGACCCAGTACTTC | TRBV5-1 | NA | NA | TRBJ2-5
CATIIHRGKDSNQPQHF | TGTGCCACCATAATCCATCGGGGGAAGGATAGCAATCAGCCCCAGCATTTT | TRBV24-1 | NA | NA | TRBJ1-5
CASNYGQAETQYF | TGTGCCAGCAACTACGGACAGGCGGAGACCCAGTACTTC | TRBV5-6 | TRBD1 | NA | TRBJ2-5
CASSLYRLTRGLYEQYF | TGTGCCAGCAGTCTCTACCGCCTGACTAGGGGTCTCTACGAGCAGTACTTC | TRBV6-2/TRBV6-3 | NA | NA | TRBJ2-7
CASSLSGTGNGYTF | TGTGCCAGCAGTTTATCGGGGACAGGAAATGGCTACACCTTC | TRBV28 | TRBD1 | once | TRBJ1-2
CAWSRPGGEQYF | TGTGCCTGGTCACGTCCGGGGGGCGAGCAGTACTTC | TRBV30 | TRBD2 | NA | TRBJ2-7
CASSPGLTWPQHF | TGTGCCAGTAGTCCTGGGCTTACCTGGCCCCAGCATTTT | TRBV19 | NA | NA | TRBJ1-5
CASSGGGELFF | TGTGCCAGCAGCGGAGGCGGGGAGCTGTTTTTT | TRBV5-6 | NA | NA | TRBJ2-2
CASSRRRTSRQETQYF | TGTGCCAGCAGCCGCCGACGGACTAGCCGACAAGAGACCCAGTACTTC | TRBV3-1/TRBV3-2 | TRBD2 | NA | TRBJ2-5
CASSTGVGYTF | TGTGCCAGCTCGACAGGGGTCGGCTACACCTTC | TRBV6-5 | TRBD1 | once | TRBJ1-2
CASGGGVRNEQFF | TGTGCCAGCGGGGGAGGGGTCAGAAATGAGCAGTTCTTC | TRBV12-3/TRBV12-4 | TRBD2 | NA | TRBJ2-1
CASSLTGWTEAFF | TGTGCCAGCAGCCTGACAGGGTGGACTGAAGCTTTCTTT | TRBV3-1/TRBV3-2 | TRBD1 | NA | TRBJ1-1
CASIQGDYTF | TGTGCCAGCATACAGGGGGACTACACCTTC | TRBV2 | TRBD1 | NA | TRBJ1-2
CATSDFGGPVQFF | TGTGCCACCAGTGATTTTGGTGGGCCCGTACAGTTCTTC | TRBV24-1 | NA | NA | TRBJ2-1
CASSGERGARDADTQYF | TGTGCCAGCAGTGGAGAGCGGGGGGCACGTGATGCAGATACGCAGTATTTT | TRBV2 | TRBD2 | NA | TRBJ2-3
CASSSHKNGGIADTQYF | TGCGCCAGCAGCTCCCACAAGAATGGGGGGATCGCAGATACGCAGTATTTT | TRBV5-1 | NA | NA | TRBJ2-3
CATSAGSHEQYF | TGTGCCACCAGTGCCGGGAGCCACGAGCAGTACTTC | TRBV24-1 | NA | few | TRBJ2-7
CASSLSAGGGNTIYF | TGTGCCAGCAGTCTCTCCGCAGGAGGAGGAAACACCATATATTTT | TRBV6-5 | NA | NA | TRBJ1-3
CASREEESTQYF | TGTGCCAGCCGGGAAGAGGAATCGACGCAGTATTTT | TRBV6-6 | NA | NA | TRBJ2-3
CASSYSAIGYYGYTF | TGTGCCAGCAGTTACTCAGCGATTGGATACTATGGCTACACCTTC | TRBV6-2/TRBV6-3 | NA | NA | TRBJ1-2